Shown below are 3 T cell receptor beta chains from a single sample sequenced in a study of T cell repertoires in cytomegalovirus infection. TCRdb independently ran MiXCR on the reads; one entry per CDR3 protein. Of approximately 300,000 distinct CDR3 sequences listed, 29% were seen once; the top ten hold around 20%. These receptors lack a known antigen. The sequenced sample was cultured PBMCs, obtained from culture after CMV antigen stimulation. The receptors shown here come from a human donor in good health (CMV status not recorded). Some clones in this sample may be carry-over from other donors' samples.

This clonotype was counted between two and nine times. The V gene is TRBV2, the J gene TRBJ1-1; no definite D call. V lost 7 bases and J lost 6, with 9 bases in between. The CDR3 loop spans 11 amino acids. Germline V gives CDR1 SNHLY, CDR2 FYNNEI. The chain's CDR3 is CASTGTAEAFF. DNA of the CDR3: TGTGCCAGCACGGGAACAGCTGAAGCTTTCTTT. The full variable domain, completed using reference TRBV2 and TRBJ1-1, is EPEVTQTPSHQVTQMGQEVILRCVPISNHLYFYWYRQILGQKVEFLVSFYNNEISEKSEIFDDQFSVERPDGSNFTLKIRSTKLEDSAMYFCASTGTAEAFFGQGTRLTVV.

The rearrangement uses TRBV2 and TRBJ2-6, with D hard to call. Trimming removed 4 bases from V and 0 bases from J, with 4 bases in between. The CDR3 covers 14 residues. Looked up from germline, CDR1 is SNHLY and CDR2 is FYNNEI. CDR3 coding DNA: TGTGCCAGCAGTGGAAGCTCTGGGGCCAACGTCCTGACTTTC. Encoded protein: CASSGSSGANVLTF.

The chain is built from TRBV10-3 and TRBJ2-3; 13 nucleotides align to TRBD2. V trimming: 3 bases; J trimming: 4 bases; junction bases outside the gene matches: 1. The CDR3 length is 15 residues. Germline values: CDR1 ENHRY, CDR2 SYGVKD. Here the CDR3 reads CAISELAGGADTQYF. CDR3 nucleotides: TGTGCCATCAGTGAACTAGCGGGAGGGGCAGATACGCAGTATTTT.